This T cell receptor beta chain was identified in a study of response to subunit inactivated influenza vaccine. Whole-study findings and limits: A suggestion made by the authors is that each seasonal influenza vaccination recruits few new T cells.

MiXCR was run by TCRdb on the RT-PCR reads, yielding one entry per CDR3 protein. Among roughly 650,000 distinct CDR3 sequences, around 15% were seen once, and the ten largest hold less than 9%. This clonotype occurred many times. Its antigen is unidentified. CDR3 length equals 17 residues. J gave up 7 bases and V 0 bases, and 5 bases lay outside the gene matches. Germline V lookup: CDR1 SGHRS, CDR2 YFSETQ. The sequences come from PBMCs from blood, collected roughly 2 weeks before vaccination. The chain links TRBV5-1 to TRBJ2-2, with 14 bases aligning to TRBD2. The clonotype was recovered from a middle-aged man who received an inactivated influenza vaccine. CDR3 amino acids: CASSLDGTSGRVGELFF. CDR3 DNA sequence: TGCGCCAGCAGCTTGGACGGGACTAGCGGGAGAGTCGGGGAGCTGTTTTTT.